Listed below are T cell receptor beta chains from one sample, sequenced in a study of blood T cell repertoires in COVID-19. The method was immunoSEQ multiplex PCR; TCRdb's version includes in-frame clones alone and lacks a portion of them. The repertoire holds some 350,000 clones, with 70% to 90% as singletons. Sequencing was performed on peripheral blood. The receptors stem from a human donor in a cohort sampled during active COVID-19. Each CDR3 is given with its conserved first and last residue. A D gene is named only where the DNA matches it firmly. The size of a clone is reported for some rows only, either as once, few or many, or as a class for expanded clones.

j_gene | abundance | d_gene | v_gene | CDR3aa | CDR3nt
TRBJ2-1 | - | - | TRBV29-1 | CSVEGGRLVACEQFF | TGCAGCGTTGAGGGGGGGCGGCTAGTCGCTTGTGAGCAGTTCTTC
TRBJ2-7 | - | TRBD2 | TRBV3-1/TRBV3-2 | CASSQAGGEQYF | TGTGCCAGCAGCCAGGCGGGGGGCGAGCAGTACTTC
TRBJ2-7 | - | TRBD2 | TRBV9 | CASSVATSGNTYEQYF | TGTGCCAGCAGCGTAGCGACTAGCGGAAACACCTACGAGCAGTACTTC
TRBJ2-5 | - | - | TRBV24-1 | CATSARRGETQYF | TGTGCCACCAGTGCGAGACGGGGAGAGACCCAGTACTTC
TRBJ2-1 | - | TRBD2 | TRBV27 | CASTPLAGGTDQFF | TGTGCCAGCACTCCATTAGCGGGTGGAACAGACCAGTTCTTC
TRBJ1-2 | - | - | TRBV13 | CASSQGDHYGYTF | TGTGCCAGCAGCCAAGGGGATCATTATGGCTACACCTTC
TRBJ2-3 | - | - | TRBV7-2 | CASSPLEVGTQYF | TGTGCCAGCAGCCCCCTGGAGGTCGGTACGCAGTATTTT
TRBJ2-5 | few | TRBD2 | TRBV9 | CASAGRERPETQYF | TGTGCCAGCGCCGGGAGGGAACGGCCGGAGACCCAGTACTTC
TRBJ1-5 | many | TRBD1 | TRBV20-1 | CSASTGVSQHF | TGCAGTGCTAGCACAGGGGTTAGCCAGCATTTT
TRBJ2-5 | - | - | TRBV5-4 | CASSLDSFRETQYF | TGTGCCAGCAGCTTGGACAGTTTTCGGGAGACCCAGTACTTC
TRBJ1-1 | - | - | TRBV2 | CASKNGTTAEAFF | TGTGCCAGCAAAAACGGAACTACCGCTGAAGCTTTCTTT
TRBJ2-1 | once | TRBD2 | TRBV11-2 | CASSFPTGQRGGLGEQFF | TGTGCCAGCAGCTTCCCGACGGGCCAGCGGGGGGGCTTAGGTGAGCAGTTCTTC
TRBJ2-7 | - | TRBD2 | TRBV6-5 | CASSYFSGGYEQYF | TGTGCCAGCAGTTACTTTAGCGGGGGCTACGAGCAGTACTTC
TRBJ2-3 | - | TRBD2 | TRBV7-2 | CASSHTLLRELQEDTQYF | TGTGCCAGCAGCCACACTCTACTGCGGGAGTTACAGGAAGATACGCAGTATTTT
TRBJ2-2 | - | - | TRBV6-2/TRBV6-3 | CASSPRGRLNTGELFF | TGTGCCAGCAGCCCTAGAGGGAGGCTGAACACCGGGGAGCTGTTTTTT
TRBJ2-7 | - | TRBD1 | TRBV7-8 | CASSLGRGQGYEQYF | TGTGCCAGCAGCTTGGGACGTGGACAGGGCTACGAGCAGTACTTC
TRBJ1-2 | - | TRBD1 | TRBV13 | CASSYPGQRYGYTF | TGTGCCAGCAGCTACCCGGGACAGAGATATGGCTACACCTTC
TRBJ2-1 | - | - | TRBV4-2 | CASSQVSFVDYNEQFF | TGTGCCAGCAGCCAAGTCAGTTTTGTCGACTACAATGAGCAGTTCTTC
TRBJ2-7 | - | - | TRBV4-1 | CASSQVQGPTYEQYF | TGCGCCAGCAGCCAAGTTCAGGGCCCAACATACGAGCAGTACTTC
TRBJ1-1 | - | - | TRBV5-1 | CASSLAGDTEAFF | TGCGCCAGCAGCTTGGCGGGAGACACTGAAGCTTTCTTT
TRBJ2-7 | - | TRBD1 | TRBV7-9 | CASSLVTTGGRDEQYF | TGTGCCAGCAGCTTAGTGACGACAGGGGGAAGGGATGAGCAGTACTTC
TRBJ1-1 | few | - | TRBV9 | CASSVATLPGGEAFF | TGTGCCAGCAGCGTAGCTACTCTCCCGGGTGGTGAAGCTTTCTTT
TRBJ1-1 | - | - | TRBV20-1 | CSARRSTGAFF | TGCAGTGCTAGGAGGTCCACGGGGGCTTTCTTT
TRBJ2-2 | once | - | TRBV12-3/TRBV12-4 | CASSRSEAGELFF | TGTGCCAGCAGCCGTTCCGAGGCCGGGGAGCTGTTTTTT
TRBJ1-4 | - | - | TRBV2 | CASRKSWDFYEKLFF | TGTGCCAGCAGAAAATCATGGGACTTCTATGAAAAACTGTTTTTT
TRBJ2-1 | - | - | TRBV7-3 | CASSSRGGDDYNEQFF | TGTGCCAGCAGCTCTAGAGGGGGTGACGATTACAATGAGCAGTTCTTC
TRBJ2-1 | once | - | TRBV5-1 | CASSLVLFAGYNEQFF | TGCGCCAGCAGCTTGGTTCTTTTCGCAGGATACAATGAGCAGTTCTTC
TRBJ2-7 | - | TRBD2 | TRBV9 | CASSVDRLARPYEQYF | TGTGCCAGCAGCGTAGATAGACTAGCGCGACCCTACGAGCAGTACTTC